These 15 T cell receptor beta chains were sequenced from one sample in a study of blood T cell repertoires in COVID-19. The assay was immunoSEQ multiplex PCR, and TCRdb's table has in-frame clones only and misses some. The sample lists roughly 230,000 clones; under 90% were seen once. The sample consisted of PBMCs or T cells enriched from blood (not recorded which). Receptor source: a woman aged 25 to 39 with acute COVID-19.

In this sample, this clone turned up once. This chain links TRBV7-9 with TRBJ1-4, with TRBD1 matching 11 bases. The germline gives CDR1 SEHNR, CDR2 FQNEAQ (reference sequence). The CDR3 has 15 amino acids. With V trimmed by 3 bases and J by 8 bases, 5 bases remained unmatched. The CDR3 coding sequence is TGTGCCAGCAGCTTTTGGGACAGGGGGAGCGAAAAACTGTTTTTT. Translated, it gives CASSFWDRGSEKLFF.

The chain carries TRBV7-9 and TRBJ2-3; 7 bases line up with TRBD2. Germline V gene data show CDR1 as SEHNR and CDR2 as FQNEAQ (reference sequence). The CDR3 runs 15 residues. V lost 5 bases, J lost 6 bases, and 11 bases stayed unmatched. The CDR3 nucleotides are TGTGCCAGCAGCCCCGGACTAGATTATATCGATACGCAGTATTTT. Translating it yields CASSPGLDYIDTQYF.

The V and J genes are TRBV6-2 or TRBV6-3 and TRBJ2-3; D not certain. This CDR3 region has 15 residues. V was clipped by 0 bases and J by 7 bases, with 14 bases between them. Germline lookup yields CDR1 MNHEY and CDR2 SVGEGT. The CDR3 region has the DNA TGTGCCAGCAGTTACTCGTCCGACAATATGAATACGCAGTATTTT. Amino acid sequence: CASSYSSDNMNTQYF.

This chain links TRBV5-1 with TRBJ1-2; D is undetermined. Germline assignment: CDR1 SGHRS and CDR2 YFSETQ. V lost 4 bases to trimming and J lost 3 bases, with 10 bases between them. The CDR3 spans 13 residues. The CDR3 DNA sequence: TGCGCCAGCAGCCCTACAGATTACTATGGCTACACCTTC. This gives the protein CASSPTDYYGYTF.

The chain carries TRBV5-1 and TRBJ1-2; D possibly corresponds to TRBD1 (6 bases). Per the germline V gene, CDR1 is SGHRS and CDR2 is YFSETQ. V was cut by 9 bases and J by 7 bases, with 13 bases left in between. This CDR3 has 11 amino acids. The CDR3 nucleotides read TGCGCCATTTCGACAGGACTTGGCTACACCTTC. Its protein is CAISTGLGYTF.

This clone was counted ten times or more. The J gene is TRBJ2-7, the V gene TRBV10-3, with D tentatively TRBD2 (5 bases). Germline CDR1 and CDR2: ENHRY and SYGVKD. This CDR3 contains 17 residues. The ends were cut back, 3 bases at V and 2 bases at J, with 20 bases in the middle. The CDR3: CAISDSSGSLNPYEQYF. The CDR3 nucleotides read TGTGCCATCAGTGATAGCTCGGGGTCGTTGAATCCCTACGAGCAGTACTTC.

V and J are TRBV2 and TRBJ2-7; 12 bases are a match to TRBD1. Trimming took 6 bases from V and 7 from J; bases not matched to a gene: 4. Germline values: CDR1 SNHLY, CDR2 FYNNEI. The CDR3 covers 13 residues. CDR3 nucleotides: TGTGCCAGCAGGGGACAGGGGGCGGGGGAGCAGTACTTC. Amino acids: CASRGQGAGEQYF. The variable domain in full, completed from reference TRBV2 and TRBJ2-7, reads EPEVTQTPSHQVTQMGQEVILRCVPISNHLYFYWYRQILGQKVEFLVSFYNNEISEKSEIFDDQFSVERPDGSNFTLKIRSTKLEDSAMYFCASRGQGAGEQYFGPGTRLTVT.

This rearrangement joins TRBV21-1 to TRBJ2-4; the listed D gene, TRBD1, was not tested against the DNA. TRBV21-1 is given as a pseudogene. This CDR3 contains 16 residues. The CDR3 nucleotides read TGTGCCAGCGCTGGGGCAGTAACTCTAGCCAAAAACATTCAGTACTTC. Its protein product is CASAGAVTLAKNIQYF.

The J gene is TRBJ1-2, the V gene TRBV19; 10 positions match TRBD1. Per germline, CDR1 LNHDA and CDR2 SQIVND (reference sequence). This CDR3 region has 14 residues. V shed 3 bases, J shed 8 bases, and the junction held 6 bases outside the gene matches. DNA for the CDR3: TGTGCCAGTAGTATGGGACAGGGGCTTCGGGGCTACACCTTC. Its protein is CASSMGQGLRGYTF. The full variable domain, in which reference TRBV19 and TRBJ1-2 provide the parts outside the CDR3, is DGGITQSPKYLFRKEGQNVTLSCEQNLNHDAMYWYRQDPGQGLRLIYYSQIVNDFQKGDIAEGYSVSREKKESFPLTVTSAQKNPTAFYLCASSMGQGLRGYTFGSGTRLTVV.

The chain uses TRBV9 and TRBJ2-2; tentatively, D is TRBD1 (6 bases). The length of the CDR3 is 13 residues. Germline V gene sequence: CDR1 SGDLS, CDR2 YYNGEE. V lost 0 bases and J lost 6, with 6 bases in between. This CDR3 reads CASSVGQAGELFF. CDR3 sequence (DNA): TGTGCCAGCAGCGTAGGACAGGCCGGGGAGCTGTTTTTT.

The V and J genes are TRBV25-1 and TRBJ1-4, with 7 bases fitting TRBD1. J was trimmed by 3 bases and V by 1 base; bases with no gene match: 5. The CDR3 loop spans 16 amino acids. The germline V gene encodes CDR1 MGHDK and CDR2 SYGVNS. The CDR3 nucleotides read TGTGCCAGCAGTGAATCTGCTAGGGGGCCTAATGAAAAACTGTTTTTT. This codes for CASSESARGPNEKLFF.

This chain joins TRBV2 and TRBJ1-6; 10 bases align to TRBD1. Germline V gene sequence: CDR1 SNHLY, CDR2 FYNNEI. V lost 6 bases, J lost 9 bases, and 8 bases stayed unmatched. This CDR3 has 15 residues. CDR3 loop: CASRDMTGGISPLHF. The CDR3 nucleotides read TGTGCCAGCAGGGATATGACAGGGGGCATTTCACCCCTCCACTTT.

The chain carries TRBV5-1 and TRBJ2-5, with a weak D call TRBD2 (6 bases). The ends were cut back, 1 base at V and 1 base at J, with 8 bases in the middle. CDR3 length equals 14 residues. Germline lookup yields CDR1 SGHRS and CDR2 YFSETQ. CDR3 protein: CASSLLASQETQYF. The CDR3 DNA is TGCGCCAGCAGCTTGCTAGCGTCCCAAGAGACCCAGTACTTC.

V and J are TRBV11-2 and TRBJ1-4, with a tentative D call TRBD1 (6 bases). Trimming pared 6 bases from V and 5 bases from J, leaving 16 bases between. Germline loops: CDR1 SGHAT, CDR2 FQNNGV. The CDR3 loop spans 15 amino acids. As DNA, the CDR3 is TGTGCCAGCAGTACACCCGACAGGAAAAATGAAAAACTGTTTTTT. As protein: CASSTPDRKNEKLFF.

This clone was counted a few times. The genes are TRBV5-1 and TRBJ2-3, with TRBD1 identical over 7 bases. The CDR3 sequence is 15 residues long. Germline V gene data show CDR1 as SGHRS and CDR2 as YFSETQ. J lost 4 bases, V lost 4 bases, and 9 bases had no gene match. In DNA, the CDR3 is TGCGCCAGCAGCCCTTGGGACAGCTACTCAGATACGCAGTATTTT. It translates to CASSPWDSYSDTQYF.